This T cell receptor (beta chain) originates from a study of Graves' ophthalmopathy and Graves' hyperthyroidism. The study's findings and limits: A 13-signature model separated ophthalmopathy from stable hyperthyroidism, reaching about 90% sensitivity and 81.08% specificity cross-validated. The blood repertoire also included most expanded thyroid clonotypes above 0.001 frequency.

There are many counts of this clonotype. The antigen remains unidentified. It was on clinical symptoms, serum thyroxine, TRAb, thyroid ultrasound and orbital computed tomography that diagnosis relied. PBMCs were isolated by Ficoll-Paque density gradient centrifugation, using over 9.5 ml of fresh peripheral blood as the starting material. Looked up from germline, CDR1 is SQVTM and CDR2 is ANQGSEA. There are 13 residues in the CDR3. The ends lost 4 bases at V and 7 bases at J; junction bases unmatched: 5. RNA transcripts were the source from which TCR beta CDR3 regions were amplified. Second-round multiplex PCR followed a first-round RT-PCR using HTBI primers. One entry per CDR3 protein results from TCRdb running MiXCR on the multiplex PCR reads. Of around 340,000 distinct CDR3 sequences in the sample, roughly 16% are singletons; the top ten hold around an eighth.

The rearrangement joins TRBV29-1 to TRBJ1-2, with TRBD1 matching 11 bases. The sequencing input was peripheral blood. The receptor was derived from an adult man with Graves' ophthalmopathy. CDR3 nucleotide sequence: TGCAGCGTTGGGACAGGGGGCGATTTTGGCTACACCTTC. Protein: CSVGTGGDFGYTF.